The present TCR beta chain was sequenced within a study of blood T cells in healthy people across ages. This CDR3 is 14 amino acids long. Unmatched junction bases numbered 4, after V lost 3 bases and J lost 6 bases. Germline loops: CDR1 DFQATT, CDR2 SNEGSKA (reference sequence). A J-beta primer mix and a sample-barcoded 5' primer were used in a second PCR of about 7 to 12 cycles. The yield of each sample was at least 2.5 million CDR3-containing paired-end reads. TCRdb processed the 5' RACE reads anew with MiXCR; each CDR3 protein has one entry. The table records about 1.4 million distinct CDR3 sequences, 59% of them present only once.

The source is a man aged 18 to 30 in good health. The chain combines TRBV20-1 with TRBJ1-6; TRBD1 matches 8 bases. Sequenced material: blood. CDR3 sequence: CSASMTGANSPLHF. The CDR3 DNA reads TGCAGTGCTAGTATGACAGGGGCTAATTCACCCCTCCACTTT.